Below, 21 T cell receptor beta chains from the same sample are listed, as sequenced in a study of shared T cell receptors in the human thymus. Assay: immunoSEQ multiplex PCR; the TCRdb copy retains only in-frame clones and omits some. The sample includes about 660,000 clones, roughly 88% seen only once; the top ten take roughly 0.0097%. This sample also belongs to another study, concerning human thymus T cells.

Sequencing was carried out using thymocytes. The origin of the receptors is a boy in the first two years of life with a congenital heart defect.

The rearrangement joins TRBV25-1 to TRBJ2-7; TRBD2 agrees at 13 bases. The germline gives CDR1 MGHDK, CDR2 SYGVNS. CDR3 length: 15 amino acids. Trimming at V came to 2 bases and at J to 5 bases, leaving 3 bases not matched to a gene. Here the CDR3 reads CASSEGTSGNHEQYF. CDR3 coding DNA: TGTGCCAGCAGTGAAGGGACTAGCGGGAACCACGAGCAGTACTTC.

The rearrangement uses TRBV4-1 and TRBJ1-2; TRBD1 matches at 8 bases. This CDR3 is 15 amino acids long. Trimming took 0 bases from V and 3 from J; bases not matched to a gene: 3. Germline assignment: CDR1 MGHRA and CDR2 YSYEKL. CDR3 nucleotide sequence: TGCGCCAGCAGCCAAGACAGGGGGCGCGACTATGGCTACACCTTC. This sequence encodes CASSQDRGRDYGYTF.

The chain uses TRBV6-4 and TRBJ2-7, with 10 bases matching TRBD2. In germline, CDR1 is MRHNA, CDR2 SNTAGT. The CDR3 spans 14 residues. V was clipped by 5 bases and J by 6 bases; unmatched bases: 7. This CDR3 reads CASSRTSGESEQYF. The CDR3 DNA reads TGTGCCAGCAGTCGCACTAGCGGGGAGAGCGAGCAGTACTTC.

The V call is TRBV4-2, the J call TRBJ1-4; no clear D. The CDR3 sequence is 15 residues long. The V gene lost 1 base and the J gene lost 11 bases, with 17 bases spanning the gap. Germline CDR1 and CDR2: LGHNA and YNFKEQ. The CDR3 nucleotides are TGTGCCAGCAGCCAAGGGGCTTTAGTGTCCCACAAACTGTTTTTT. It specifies CASSQGALVSHKLFF.

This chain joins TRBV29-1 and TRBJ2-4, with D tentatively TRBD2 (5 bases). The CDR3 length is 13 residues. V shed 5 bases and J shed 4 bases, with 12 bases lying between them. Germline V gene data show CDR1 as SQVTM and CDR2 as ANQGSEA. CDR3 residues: CSVHVGSKNIQYF. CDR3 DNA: TGCAGCGTTCACGTTGGGAGTAAAAACATTCAGTACTTC.

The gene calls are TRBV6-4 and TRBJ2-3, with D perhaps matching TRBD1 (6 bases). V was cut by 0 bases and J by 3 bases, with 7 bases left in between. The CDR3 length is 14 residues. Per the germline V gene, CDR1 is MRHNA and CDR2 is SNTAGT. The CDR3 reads CASSDSRGTDTQYF. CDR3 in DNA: TGTGCCAGCAGTGACTCGAGGGGGACAGATACGCAGTATTTT.

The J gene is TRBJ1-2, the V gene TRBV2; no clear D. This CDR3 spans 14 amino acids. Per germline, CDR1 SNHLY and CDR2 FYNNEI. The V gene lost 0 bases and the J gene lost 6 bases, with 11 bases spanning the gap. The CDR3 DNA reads TGTGCCAGCAGTGAAGCTGAGGCCGAGAATGGCTACACCTTC. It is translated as CASSEAEAENGYTF.

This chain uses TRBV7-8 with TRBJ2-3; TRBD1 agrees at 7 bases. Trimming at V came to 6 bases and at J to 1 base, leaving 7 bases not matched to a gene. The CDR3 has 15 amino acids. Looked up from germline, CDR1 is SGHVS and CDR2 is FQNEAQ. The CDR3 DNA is TGTGCCAGCAGTCTTGGGGACAGTCGCACAGATACGCAGTATTTT. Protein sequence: CASSLGDSRTDTQYF.

This CDR3 reads CSVVGGTGVNTEAFF. Here the CDR3 DNA reads TGCAGCGTTGTGGGGGGGACAGGGGTGAACACTGAAGCTTTCTTT. The chain recombines TRBV29-1 with TRBJ1-1, with TRBD1 matching over 10 bases. Germline trimming cut 4 bases from V and 0 bases from J; bases unmatched to any gene: 5. The CDR3 sequence is 15 residues long. CDR1 SQVTM and CDR2 ANQGSEA come from the germline V gene.

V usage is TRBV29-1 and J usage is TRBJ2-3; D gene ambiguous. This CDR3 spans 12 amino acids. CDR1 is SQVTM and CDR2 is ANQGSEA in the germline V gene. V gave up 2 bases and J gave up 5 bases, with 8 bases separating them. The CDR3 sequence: CSVEQDGDTQYF. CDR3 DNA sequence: TGCAGCGTTGAACAGGATGGAGATACGCAGTATTTT.

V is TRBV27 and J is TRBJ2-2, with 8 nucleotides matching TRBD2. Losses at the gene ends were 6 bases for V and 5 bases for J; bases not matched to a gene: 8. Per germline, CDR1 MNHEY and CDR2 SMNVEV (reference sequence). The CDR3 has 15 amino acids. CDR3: CASRPAGVDTGELFF. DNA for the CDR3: TGTGCCAGCAGGCCAGCGGGAGTAGATACCGGGGAGCTGTTTTTT.

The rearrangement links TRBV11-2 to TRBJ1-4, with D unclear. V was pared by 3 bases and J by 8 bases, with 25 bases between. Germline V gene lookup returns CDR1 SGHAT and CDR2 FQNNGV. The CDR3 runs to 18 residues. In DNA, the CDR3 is TGTGCCAGCAGCTTTAAGGGTGGGGTCGGCACGGGCGGGGAAAAACTGTTTTTT. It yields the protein CASSFKGGVGTGGEKLFF.

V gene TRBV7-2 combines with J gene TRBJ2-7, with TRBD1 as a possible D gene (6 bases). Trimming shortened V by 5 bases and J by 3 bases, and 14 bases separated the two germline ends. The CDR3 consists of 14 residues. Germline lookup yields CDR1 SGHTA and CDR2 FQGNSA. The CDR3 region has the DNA TGTGCCAGCAGCCCCCGGGACACCGTCTACGAGCAGTACTTC. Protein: CASSPRDTVYEQYF.

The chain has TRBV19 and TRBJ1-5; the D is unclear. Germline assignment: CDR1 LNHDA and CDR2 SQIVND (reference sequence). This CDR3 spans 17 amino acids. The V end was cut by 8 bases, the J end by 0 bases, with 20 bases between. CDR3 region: CASEGVSGPFSNQPQHF. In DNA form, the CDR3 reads TGTGCCAGTGAGGGAGTCTCAGGACCATTTAGCAATCAGCCCCAGCATTTT.

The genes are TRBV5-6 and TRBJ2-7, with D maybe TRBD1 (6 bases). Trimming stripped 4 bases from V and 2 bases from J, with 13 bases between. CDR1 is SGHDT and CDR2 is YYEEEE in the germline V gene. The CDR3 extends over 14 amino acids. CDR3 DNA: TGTGCCAGCAGCCTAGACAGGATCCCCTACGAGCAGTACTTC. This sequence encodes CASSLDRIPYEQYF.

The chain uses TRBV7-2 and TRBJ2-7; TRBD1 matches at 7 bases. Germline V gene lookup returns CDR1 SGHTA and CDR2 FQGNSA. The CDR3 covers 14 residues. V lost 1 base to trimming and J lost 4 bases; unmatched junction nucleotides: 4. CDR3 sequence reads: CASSLEGTAYEQYF. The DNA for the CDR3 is TGTGCCAGCAGCTTAGAAGGGACAGCGTACGAGCAGTACTTC.

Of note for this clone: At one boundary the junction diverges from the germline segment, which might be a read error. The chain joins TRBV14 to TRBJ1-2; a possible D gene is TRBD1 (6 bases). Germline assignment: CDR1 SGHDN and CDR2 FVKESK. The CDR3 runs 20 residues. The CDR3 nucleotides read TGTGCCAGCAGTCAAGCAAAAACCCCGACAGGCCCCCACACCCGCTATGGCTACACCTTC. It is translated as CASSQAKTPTGPHTRYGYTF.

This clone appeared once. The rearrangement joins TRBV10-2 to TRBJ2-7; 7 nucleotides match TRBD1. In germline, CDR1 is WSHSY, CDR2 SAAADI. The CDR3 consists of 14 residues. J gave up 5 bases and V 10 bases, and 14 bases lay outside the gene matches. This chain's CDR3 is CATILHTGDHEQYF. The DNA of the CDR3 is TGCGCCACCATCCTCCATACAGGGGACCACGAGCAGTACTTC.

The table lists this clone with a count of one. CDR3 sequence reads: CASSSLTGVLFF. The CDR3 DNA follows: TGTGCCAGCAGTTCCCTGACAGGGGTACTGTTTTTT. This sequence joins TRBV6-1 and TRBJ1-4; TRBD1 matches at 8 bases. J was trimmed by 13 bases and V by 5 bases; bases with no gene match: 6. Germline V gene lookup returns CDR1 MNHNS and CDR2 SASEGT. The CDR3 has 12 amino acids.

As DNA, the CDR3 is TGTGCCAGCAGCGCGGGAGGGCCCCCGGTCGAGACCCAGTACTTC. Translated: CASSAGGPPVETQYF. The chain recombines TRBV6-6 with TRBJ2-5; TRBD2 matches 9 bases. V lost 6 bases, J lost 5 bases, and 10 bases stayed unmatched. The CDR3 covers 15 residues. The germline gives CDR1 MNHNY, CDR2 SVGAGI (reference sequence).

The CDR3 region has the DNA TGCGCCAGCAGCCTAACAGGGGTTGGCGGTAATGAGCAGTTCTTC. The encoded protein is CASSLTGVGGNEQFF. The J gene is TRBJ2-1, the V gene TRBV5-1; 7 bases match TRBD1. Looked up from germline, CDR1 is SGHRS and CDR2 is YFSETQ. There are 15 residues in the CDR3. V shed 4 bases and J 7 bases; nucleotides not matched to a gene: 11.